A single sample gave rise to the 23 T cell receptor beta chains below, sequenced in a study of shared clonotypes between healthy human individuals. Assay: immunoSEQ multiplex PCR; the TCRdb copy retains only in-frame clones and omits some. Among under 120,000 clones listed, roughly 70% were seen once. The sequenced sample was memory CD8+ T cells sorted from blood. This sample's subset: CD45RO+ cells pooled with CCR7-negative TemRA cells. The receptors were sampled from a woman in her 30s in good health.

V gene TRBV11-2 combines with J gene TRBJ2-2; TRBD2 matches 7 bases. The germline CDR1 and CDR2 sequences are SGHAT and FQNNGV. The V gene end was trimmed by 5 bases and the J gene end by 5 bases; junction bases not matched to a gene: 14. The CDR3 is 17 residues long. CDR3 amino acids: CASSRFGGSPWTGELFF. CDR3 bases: TGTGCCAGCAGCCGGTTCGGCGGGAGTCCTTGGACCGGGGAGCTGTTTTTT.

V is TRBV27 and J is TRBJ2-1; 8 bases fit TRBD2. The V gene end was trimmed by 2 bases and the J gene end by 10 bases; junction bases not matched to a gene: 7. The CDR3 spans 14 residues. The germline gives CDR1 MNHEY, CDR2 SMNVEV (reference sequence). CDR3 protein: CASSLGAGVEEQFF. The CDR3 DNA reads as TGTGCCAGCAGTTTAGGAGCGGGGGTCGAAGAGCAGTTCTTC.

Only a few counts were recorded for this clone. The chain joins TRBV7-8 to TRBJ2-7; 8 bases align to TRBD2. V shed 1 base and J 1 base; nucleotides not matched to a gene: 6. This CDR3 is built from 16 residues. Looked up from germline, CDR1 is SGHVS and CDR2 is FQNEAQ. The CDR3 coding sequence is TGTGCCAGCAGCTTAGTGGCTAGCGGGTTATCCTACGAGCAGTACTTC. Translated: CASSLVASGLSYEQYF.

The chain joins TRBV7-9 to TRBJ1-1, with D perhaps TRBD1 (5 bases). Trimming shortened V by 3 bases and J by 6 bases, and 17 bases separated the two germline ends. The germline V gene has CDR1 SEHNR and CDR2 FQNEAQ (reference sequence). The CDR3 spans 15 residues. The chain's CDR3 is CASSLGDFPSAEAFF. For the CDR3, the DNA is TGTGCCAGCAGCTTGGGGGACTTTCCTTCCGCTGAAGCTTTCTTT. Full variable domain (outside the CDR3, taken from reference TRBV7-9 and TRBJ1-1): DTGVSQNPRHKITKRGQNVTFRCDPISEHNRLYWYRQTLGQGPEFLTYFQNEAQLEKSRLLSDRFSAERPKGSFSTLEIQRTEQGDSAMYLCASSLGDFPSAEAFFGQGTRLTVV.

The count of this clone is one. The DNA for the CDR3 is TGCAGTGCTAGAGCCCAGTATACGCAGTATTTT. Translated, it gives CSARAQYTQYF. V gene TRBV20-1 combines with J gene TRBJ2-3; D is ambiguous. The CDR3 runs to 11 residues. In germline, CDR1 is DFQATT, CDR2 SNEGSKA (reference sequence). The V gene lost 1 base and the J gene lost 7 bases, with 6 bases spanning the gap.

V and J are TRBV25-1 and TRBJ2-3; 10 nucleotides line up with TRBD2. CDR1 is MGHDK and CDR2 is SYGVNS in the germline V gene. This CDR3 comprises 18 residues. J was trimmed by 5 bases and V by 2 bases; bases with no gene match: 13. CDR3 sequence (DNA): TGTGCCAGCAGTGAAGATGGGCCACTAGCGGGAAAGTTAGATACGCAGTATTTT. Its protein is CASSEDGPLAGKLDTQYF.

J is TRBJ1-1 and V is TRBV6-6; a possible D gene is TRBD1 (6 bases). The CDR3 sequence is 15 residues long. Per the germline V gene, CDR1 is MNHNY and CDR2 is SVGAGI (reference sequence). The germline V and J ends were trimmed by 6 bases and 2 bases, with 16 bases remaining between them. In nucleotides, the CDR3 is TGTGCCAGCAGCTCTACGGGACAATTAAACACTGAAGCTTTCTTT. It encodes CASSSTGQLNTEAFF.

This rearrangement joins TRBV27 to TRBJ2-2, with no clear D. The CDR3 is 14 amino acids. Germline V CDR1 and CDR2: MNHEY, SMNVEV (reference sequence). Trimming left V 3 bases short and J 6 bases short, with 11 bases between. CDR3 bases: TGTGCCAGCAGTTTCAGACTTTTATCCGGGGAGCTGTTTTTT. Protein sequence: CASSFRLLSGELFF.

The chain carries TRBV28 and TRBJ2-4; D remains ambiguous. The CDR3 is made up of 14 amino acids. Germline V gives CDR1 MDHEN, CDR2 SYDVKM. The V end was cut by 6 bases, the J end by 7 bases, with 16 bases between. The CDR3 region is CASRGAGVGNIQYF. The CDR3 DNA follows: TGTGCCAGCAGAGGCGCTGGGGTTGGGAACATTCAGTACTTC.

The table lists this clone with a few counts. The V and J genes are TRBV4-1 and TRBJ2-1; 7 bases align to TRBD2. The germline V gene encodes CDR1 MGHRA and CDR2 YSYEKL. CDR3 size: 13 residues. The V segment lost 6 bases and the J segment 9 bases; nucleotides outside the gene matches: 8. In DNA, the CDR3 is TGCGCCAGCAGTGCGGGAGTGGAGGGTGAGCAGTTCTTC. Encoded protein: CASSAGVEGEQFF.

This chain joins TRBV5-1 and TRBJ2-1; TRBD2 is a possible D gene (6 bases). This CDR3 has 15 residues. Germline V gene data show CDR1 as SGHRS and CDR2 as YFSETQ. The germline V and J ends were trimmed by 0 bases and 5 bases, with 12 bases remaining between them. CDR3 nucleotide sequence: TGCGCCAGCAGCTTGGATTGGACTACAAACAATGAGCAGTTCTTC. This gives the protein CASSLDWTTNNEQFF.

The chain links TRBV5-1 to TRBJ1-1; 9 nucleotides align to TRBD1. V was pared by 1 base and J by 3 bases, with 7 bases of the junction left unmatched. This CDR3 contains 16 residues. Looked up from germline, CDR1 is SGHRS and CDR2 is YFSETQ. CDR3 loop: CASSLRTGDSYTEAFF. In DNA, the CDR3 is TGCGCCAGCAGCTTGAGGACAGGGGATTCCTACACTGAAGCTTTCTTT.

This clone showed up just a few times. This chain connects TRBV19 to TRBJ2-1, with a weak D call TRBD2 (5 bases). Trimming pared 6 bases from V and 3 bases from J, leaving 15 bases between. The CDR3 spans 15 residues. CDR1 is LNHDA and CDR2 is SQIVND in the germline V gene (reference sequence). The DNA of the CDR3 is TGTGCCAGTAGGGTCAGGAGCGGATACTACAATGAGCAGTTCTTC. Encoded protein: CASRVRSGYYNEQFF.

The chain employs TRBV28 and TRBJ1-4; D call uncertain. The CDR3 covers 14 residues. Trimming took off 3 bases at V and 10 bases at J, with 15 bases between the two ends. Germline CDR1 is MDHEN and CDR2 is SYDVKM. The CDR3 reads CASSLGPYRVKLFF. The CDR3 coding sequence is TGTGCCAGCAGTTTGGGTCCTTACCGAGTAAAACTGTTTTTT.

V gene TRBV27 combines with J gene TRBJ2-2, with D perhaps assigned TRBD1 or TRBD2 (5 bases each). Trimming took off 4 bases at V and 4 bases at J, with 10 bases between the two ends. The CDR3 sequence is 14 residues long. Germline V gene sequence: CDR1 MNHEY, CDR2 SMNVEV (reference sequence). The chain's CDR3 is CASSWGPITGELFF. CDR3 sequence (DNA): TGTGCCAGCAGTTGGGGACCTATCACCGGGGAGCTGTTTTTT.

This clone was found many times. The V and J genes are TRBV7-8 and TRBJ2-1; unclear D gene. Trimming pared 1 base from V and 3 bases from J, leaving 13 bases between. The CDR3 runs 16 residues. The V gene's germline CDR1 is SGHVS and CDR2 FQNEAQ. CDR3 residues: CASSLGVLTVYNEQFF. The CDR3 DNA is TGTGCCAGCAGCTTAGGTGTGTTAACCGTCTACAATGAGCAGTTCTTC.

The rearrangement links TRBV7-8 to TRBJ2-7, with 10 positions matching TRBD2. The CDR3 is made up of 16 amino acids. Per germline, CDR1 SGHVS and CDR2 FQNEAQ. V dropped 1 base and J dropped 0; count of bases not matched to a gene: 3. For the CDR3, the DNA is TGTGCCAGCAGCTTAGATCCTAGCGGGAGCTCCTACGAGCAGTACTTC. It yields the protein CASSLDPSGSSYEQYF. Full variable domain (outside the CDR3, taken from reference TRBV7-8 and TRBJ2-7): GAGVSQSPRYKVAKRGQDVALRCDPISGHVSLFWYQQALGQGPEFLTYFQNEAQLDKSGLPSDRFFAERPEGSVSTLKIQRTQQEDSAVYLCASSLDPSGSSYEQYFGPGTRLTVT.

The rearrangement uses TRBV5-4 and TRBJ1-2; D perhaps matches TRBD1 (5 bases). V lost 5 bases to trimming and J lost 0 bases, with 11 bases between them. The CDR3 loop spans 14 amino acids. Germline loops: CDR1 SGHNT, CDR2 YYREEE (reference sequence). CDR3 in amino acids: CASRAQGTNYGYTF. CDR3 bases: TGTGCCAGCAGAGCCCAGGGTACTAACTATGGCTACACCTTC. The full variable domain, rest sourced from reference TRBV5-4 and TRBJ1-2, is ETGVTQSPTHLIKTRGQQVTLRCSSQSGHNTVSWYQQALGQGPQFIFQYYREEENGRGNFPPRFSGLQFPNYSSELNVNALELDDSALYLCASRAQGTNYGYTFGSGTRLTVV.

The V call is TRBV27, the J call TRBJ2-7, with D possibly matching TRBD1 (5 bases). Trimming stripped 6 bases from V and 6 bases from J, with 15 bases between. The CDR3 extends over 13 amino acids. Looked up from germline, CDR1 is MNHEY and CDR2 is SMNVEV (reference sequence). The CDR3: CASRIQGSAEQYF. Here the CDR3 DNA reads TGTGCCAGCAGGATCCAGGGTTCCGCCGAGCAGTACTTC.

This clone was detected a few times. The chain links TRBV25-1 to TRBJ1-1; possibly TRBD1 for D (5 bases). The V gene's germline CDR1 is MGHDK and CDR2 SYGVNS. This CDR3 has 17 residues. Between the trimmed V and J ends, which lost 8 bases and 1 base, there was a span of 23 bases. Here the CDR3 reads CASETSRDPIPNTEAFF. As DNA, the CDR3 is TGTGCCAGCGAAACGAGCCGGGACCCGATACCGAACACTGAAGCTTTCTTT. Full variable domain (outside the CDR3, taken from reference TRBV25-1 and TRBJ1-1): EADIYQTPRYLVIGTGKKITLECSQTMGHDKMYWYQQDPGMELHLIHYSYGVNSTEKGDLSSESTVSRIRTEHFPLTLESARPSHTSQYLCASETSRDPIPNTEAFFGQGTRLTVV.

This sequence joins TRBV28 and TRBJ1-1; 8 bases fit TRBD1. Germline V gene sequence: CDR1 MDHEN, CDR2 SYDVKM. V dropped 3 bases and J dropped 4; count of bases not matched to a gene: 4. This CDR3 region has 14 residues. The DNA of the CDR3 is TGTGCCAGCAGTTTTGGACAGGGAGGCACTGAAGCTTTCTTT. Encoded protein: CASSFGQGGTEAFF. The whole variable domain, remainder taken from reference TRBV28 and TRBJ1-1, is DVKVTQSSRYLVKRTGEKVFLECVQDMDHENMFWYRQDPGLGLRLIYFSYDVKMKEKGDIPEGYSVSREKKERFSLILESASTNQTSMYLCASSFGQGGTEAFFGQGTRLTVV.

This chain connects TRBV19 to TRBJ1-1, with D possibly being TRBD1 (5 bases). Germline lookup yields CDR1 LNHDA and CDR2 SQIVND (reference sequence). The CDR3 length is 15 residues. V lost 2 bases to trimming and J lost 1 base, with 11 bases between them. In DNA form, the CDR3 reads TGTGCCAGTAGTATATTTCTGGGGACGAACACTGAAGCTTTCTTT. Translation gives CASSIFLGTNTEAFF. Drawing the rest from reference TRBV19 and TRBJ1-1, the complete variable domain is DGGITQSPKYLFRKEGQNVTLSCEQNLNHDAMYWYRQDPGQGLRLIYYSQIVNDFQKGDIAEGYSVSREKKESFPLTVTSAQKNPTAFYLCASSIFLGTNTEAFFGQGTRLTVV.

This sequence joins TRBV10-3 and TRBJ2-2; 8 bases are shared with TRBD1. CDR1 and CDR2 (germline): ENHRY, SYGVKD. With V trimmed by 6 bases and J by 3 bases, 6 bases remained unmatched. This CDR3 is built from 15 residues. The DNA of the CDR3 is TGTGCCATCAGGAGGGACAGGCGCTACACCGGGGAGCTGTTTTTT. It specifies CAIRRDRRYTGELFF.